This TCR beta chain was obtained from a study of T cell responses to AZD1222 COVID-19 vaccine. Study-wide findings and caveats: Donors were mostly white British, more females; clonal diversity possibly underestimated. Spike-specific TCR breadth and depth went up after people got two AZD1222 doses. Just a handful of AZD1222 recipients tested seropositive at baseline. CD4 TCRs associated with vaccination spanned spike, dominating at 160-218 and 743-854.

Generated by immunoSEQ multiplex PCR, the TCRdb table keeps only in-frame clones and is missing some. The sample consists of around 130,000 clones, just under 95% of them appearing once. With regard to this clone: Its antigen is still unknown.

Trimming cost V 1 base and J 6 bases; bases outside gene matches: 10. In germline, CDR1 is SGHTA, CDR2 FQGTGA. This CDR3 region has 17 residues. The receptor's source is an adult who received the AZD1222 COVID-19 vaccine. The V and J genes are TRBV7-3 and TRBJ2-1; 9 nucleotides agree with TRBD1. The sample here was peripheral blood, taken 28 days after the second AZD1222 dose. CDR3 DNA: TGTGCCAGCAGCTTAAGAGGATTCCGGGACAGGGTCAATGAGCAGTTCTTC. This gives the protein CASSLRGFRDRVNEQFF.